These 13 T cell receptor beta chains came from one sample sequenced in a study of CD8 T cells in ankylosing spondylitis. TCRdb itself ran the 5' RACE reads through MiXCR, one entry per CDR3 protein. Here the sample spans some 140,000 distinct CDR3 sequences, more than 7% being singletons. Source material: synovial fluid, either unsorted or a sorted T cell fraction (not recorded which). These receptors came from a male donor with ankylosing spondylitis.

This clonotype appeared many times. The rearrangement links TRBV20-1 to TRBJ2-3, with D hard to call. This CDR3 is built from 12 residues. Trimming took off 3 bases at V and 2 bases at J, with 6 bases between the two ends. Germline-derived CDR1 and CDR2 are DFQATT and SNEGSKA (reference sequence). The CDR3: CSARPITDTQYF. The CDR3 DNA sequence: TGCAGTGCTAGGCCTATCACAGATACGCAGTATTTT.

This clonotype was detected ten times or more. V gene TRBV28 combines with J gene TRBJ2-1; no definite D call. Germline lookup yields CDR1 MDHEN and CDR2 SYDVKM. Deletions cut 1 base from V and 4 bases from J, with 11 bases between. The CDR3 is 15 amino acids. Here the CDR3 reads CASSLSVGGYNEQFF. The CDR3 DNA sequence: TGTGCCAGCAGTTTATCGGTAGGTGGATACAATGAGCAGTTCTTC.

This chain joins TRBV4-2 and TRBJ2-7, with a weak D call TRBD1 (6 bases). This CDR3 has 14 amino acids. The germline V gene encodes CDR1 LGHNA and CDR2 YNFKEQ. Trimming pared 0 bases from V and 7 bases from J, leaving 13 bases between. The CDR3 DNA reads TGTGCCAGCAGCCAAGATACCCACAGGGCTGAGCAGTACTTC. Translated: CASSQDTHRAEQYF.

In this sample, this clonotype turned up many times. The gene calls are TRBV20-1 and TRBJ2-7; D may be TRBD2 (5 bases). This CDR3 has 12 residues. Deletions cut 5 bases from V and 1 base from J, with 9 bases between. The germline CDR1 and CDR2 sequences are DFQATT and SNEGSKA (reference sequence). The CDR3 is CSALEGSYEQYF. Here the CDR3 DNA reads TGCAGTGCTCTAGAGGGTTCCTACGAGCAGTACTTC.

This clonotype has just one count. V usage is TRBV7-2 and J usage is TRBJ2-5; 8 bases line up with TRBD2. The CDR3 extends over 14 amino acids. Germline loops: CDR1 SGHTA, CDR2 FQGNSA. V shed 5 bases, J shed 5 bases, and the junction held 7 bases outside the gene matches. As DNA, the CDR3 is TGTGCCAGCAGCCGGCGCGGCGGGGGGGAGACCCAGTACTTC. Its protein is CASSRRGGGETQYF.

There are a few counts of this clonotype. CDR3 nucleotide sequence: TGCAGCGTTCGAGGCGGACAGGGGGCAGACGAGCAGTACTTC. Protein sequence: CSVRGGQGADEQYF. The rearrangement uses TRBV29-1 and TRBJ2-7, with 11 bases fitting TRBD1. CDR3 length: 14 amino acids. V dropped 5 bases and J dropped 5; count of bases not matched to a gene: 8. CDR1 is SQVTM and CDR2 is ANQGSEA in the germline V gene.

The chain uses TRBV6-1 and TRBJ2-5; the match to TRBD1 covers 7 bases. Germline V gives CDR1 MNHNS, CDR2 SASEGT. Losses at the gene ends were 6 bases for V and 5 bases for J; bases not matched to a gene: 6. There are 13 residues in the CDR3. CDR3 bases: TGTGCCAGCAGAAACAGGGGTTGGGAGACCCAGTACTTC. It specifies CASRNRGWETQYF.

This clonotype showed up just a few times. The V gene is TRBV11-2, the J gene TRBJ2-1; the D call may be TRBD1 or TRBD2 (5 bases each). Germline V gene data show CDR1 as SGHAT and CDR2 as FQNNGV. The CDR3 spans 11 residues. V dropped 4 bases and J dropped 9 bases, with 7 bases sitting between them. The CDR3: CASSYGGEQFF. CDR3 sequence (DNA): TGTGCCAGCAGCTATGGGGGTGAGCAGTTCTTC.

Points on this clonotype: The junction differs from germline at one of its ends, possibly a read error. The V gene is TRBV2, the J gene TRBJ2-7, with D possibly TRBD1 on 6 matching bases. The CDR3 loop spans 15 amino acids. Germline values: CDR1 SNHLY, CDR2 FYNNEI. This CDR3 reads CASTEDLTGTYEQYF. In nucleotides, the CDR3 is TGTGCCAGCACTGAAGACTTAACAGGGACCTACGAGCAGTACTTC. Complete variable domain (other parts from reference TRBV2 and TRBJ2-7): EPEVTQTPSHQVTQMGQEVILRCVPISNHLYFYWYRQILGQKVEFLVSFYNNEISEKSEIFDDQFSVERPDGSNFTLKIRSTKLEDSAMYFCASTEDLTGTYEQYFGPGTRLTVT.

In its sample, this clonotype was seen many times. The genes are TRBV5-1 and TRBJ1-2, with D unresolved. The V end lost 4 bases, the J end lost 8 bases, and 15 bases lay between the germline ends. CDR1 and CDR2 from the germline V gene are SGHRS and YFSETQ. This CDR3 has 13 residues. The CDR3 DNA is TGCGCCAGCAGCCCGGACGAAATCGCGGGCTACACCTTC. Its translation is CASSPDEIAGYTF.

This rearrangement joins TRBV25-1 to TRBJ2-5; D not certain. This CDR3 has 14 residues. The V gene lost 7 bases and the J gene lost 1 base, with 13 bases spanning the gap. The germline V gene encodes CDR1 MGHDK and CDR2 SYGVNS. CDR3 in amino acids: CASIFDGPQETQYF. As DNA, the CDR3 is TGTGCCAGCATTTTTGATGGACCCCAAGAGACCCAGTACTTC.

This clonotype was picked up a small number of times. This chain joins TRBV5-1 and TRBJ2-7, with D maybe TRBD1 (5 bases). This CDR3 is built from 12 residues. CDR1 and CDR2 from the germline V gene are SGHRS and YFSETQ. The V end was cut by 2 bases, the J end by 7 bases, with 10 bases between. CDR3 residues: CASSLGHKEQYF. The CDR3 DNA follows: TGCGCCAGCAGCTTAGGACACAAGGAGCAGTACTTC.

This clonotype was observed at least ten times. The rearrangement uses TRBV5-4 and TRBJ2-3, with 7 bases identical to TRBD2. CDR1 SGHNT and CDR2 YYREEE come from the germline V gene (reference sequence). Trimming removed 7 bases from V and 4 bases from J; junction bases left unmatched: 12. The CDR3 has 15 amino acids. The chain's CDR3 is CASGGGNTMADTQYF. CDR3 DNA: TGTGCCAGCGGGGGAGGGAATACCATGGCAGATACGCAGTATTTT.